This T cell receptor (beta chain) was recovered during a study of OX40 agonist ivuxolimab in advanced cancers. The CDR3 has 12 amino acids. Germline V gene sequence: CDR1 MNHEY, CDR2 SMNVEV (reference sequence). V lost 8 bases and J 3 bases, leaving 7 bases between the germline ends. Here immunoSEQ multiplex PCR was the method, and the copy in TCRdb shows in-frame clones only, minus some. The data show about 35,000 clones, with over 60% seen just once and about a fifth held by the top ten. The source was CD4+ or CD8+ T cells sorted from blood, collected in a trial of the OX40 agonist ivuxolimab. This TCR was recovered from an adult with an advanced solid tumor such as melanoma, head and neck, liver or kidney cancer. This chain uses TRBV27 with TRBJ2-2, with D unclear. The CDR3 spells CASHSYTGELFF. The CDR3 DNA follows: TGTGCCAGCCACTCCTACACCGGGGAGCTGTTTTTT.